This TCR beta chain was obtained from a study of blood T cell repertoires in COVID-19. A few counts support this clone. Assay used: immunoSEQ multiplex PCR; TCRdb lists only in-frame clones, some missing. The sample carries 260,000 or so clones, approximately 83% recorded once. Germline CDR1 reads KGHSH; CDR2 reads LQKENI. This CDR3 is built from 16 residues. V was cut by 3 bases and J by 5 bases, with 19 bases left in between. The sample comprised PBMCs or T cells enriched from blood (not recorded which). The gene calls are TRBV18 and TRBJ1-2, with unresolved D. This TCR came from a woman aged 40 to 50 who had been exposed to COVID-19. CDR3 residues: CASSPEVRTYEYGYTF. The CDR3 bases are TGTGCCAGCTCACCGGAGGTCAGGACCTACGAATATGGCTACACCTTC.